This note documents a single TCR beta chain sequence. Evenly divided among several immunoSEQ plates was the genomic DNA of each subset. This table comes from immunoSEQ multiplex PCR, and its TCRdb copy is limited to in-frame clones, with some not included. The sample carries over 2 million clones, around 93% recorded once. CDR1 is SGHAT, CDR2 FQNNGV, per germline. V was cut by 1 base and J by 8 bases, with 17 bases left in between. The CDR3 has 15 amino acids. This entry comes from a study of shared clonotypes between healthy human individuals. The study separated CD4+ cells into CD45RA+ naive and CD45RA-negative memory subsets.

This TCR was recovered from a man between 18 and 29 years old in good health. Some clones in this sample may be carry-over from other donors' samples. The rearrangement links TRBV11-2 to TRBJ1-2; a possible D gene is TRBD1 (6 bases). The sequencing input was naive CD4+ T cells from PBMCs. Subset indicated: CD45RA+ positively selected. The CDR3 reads CASSLVSGASVGYTF. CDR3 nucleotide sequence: TGTGCCAGCAGCTTAGTGTCAGGGGCCTCGGTCGGCTACACCTTC.